Presented here are 4 T cell receptor beta chains from one specimen sequenced in a study of shared clonotypes between healthy human individuals. The naive CD8 population came from CD45RO-negative cells selected for CCR7, without terminally differentiated effector memory CD45RA+ cells. Sequencing used immunoSEQ multiplex PCR; TCRdb keeps in-frame clones, though not all of them. The data contain about 580,000 clones, 95% to 98% of them singletons. Input material: naive CD8+ T cells sorted from blood. The source of these receptors is a man under 40 in good health.

The CDR3 protein is CASSFFIQADPGNTIYF. The CDR3 DNA follows: TGTGCCAGCAGCTTTTTTATCCAGGCAGATCCTGGAAACACCATATATTTT. The gene calls are TRBV7-9 and TRBJ1-3, with D unclear. V was clipped by 3 bases and J by 2 bases, with 17 bases between them. Germline CDR1 and CDR2: SEHNR and FQNEAQ (reference sequence). This CDR3 region has 17 residues.

The chain links TRBV29-1 to TRBJ2-7; D ambiguous. The CDR3 extends over 12 amino acids. Germline CDR1 and CDR2: SQVTM and ANQGSEA. V lost 7 bases, J lost 0 bases, and 10 bases lay in between. CDR3 nucleotides: TGCAGCGCGCTAGAAAGCTCCTACGAGCAGTACTTC. Residues: CSALESSYEQYF.

J is TRBJ2-3 and V is TRBV29-1; no clear D. CDR3 length: 14 residues. From germline, CDR1 is SQVTM and CDR2 ANQGSEA. V lost 5 bases, J lost 4 bases, and 16 bases lay in between. Written as DNA, the CDR3 is TGCAGCGTTTCGCTTACTTTGGTTTCAGATACGCAGTATTTT. Translating gives CSVSLTLVSDTQYF.

The chain joins TRBV5-6 to TRBJ2-1; 8 nucleotides line up with TRBD2. V trimming: 5 bases; J trimming: 2 bases; junction bases outside the gene matches: 9. The CDR3 is 16 residues long. Germline V gene sequence: CDR1 SGHDT, CDR2 YYEEEE. The CDR3 is CASSPLGGATYNEQFF. In DNA form, the CDR3 reads TGTGCCAGCAGTCCCCTCGGGGGGGCCACCTACAATGAGCAGTTCTTC.